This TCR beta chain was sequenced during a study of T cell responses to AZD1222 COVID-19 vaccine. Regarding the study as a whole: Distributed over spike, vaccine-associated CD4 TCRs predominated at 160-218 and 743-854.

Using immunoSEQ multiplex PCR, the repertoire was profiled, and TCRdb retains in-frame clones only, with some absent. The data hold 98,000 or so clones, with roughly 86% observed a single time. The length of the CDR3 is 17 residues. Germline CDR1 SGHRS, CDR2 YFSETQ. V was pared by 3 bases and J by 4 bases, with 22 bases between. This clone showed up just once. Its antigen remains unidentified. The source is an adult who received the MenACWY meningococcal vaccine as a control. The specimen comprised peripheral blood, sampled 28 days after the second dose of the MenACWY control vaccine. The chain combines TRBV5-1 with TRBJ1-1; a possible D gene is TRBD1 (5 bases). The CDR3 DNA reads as TGCGCCAGCAGCTCCCAAACAGGAACCAGTAGGAGCACTGAAGCTTTCTTT. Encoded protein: CASSSQTGTSRSTEAFF.